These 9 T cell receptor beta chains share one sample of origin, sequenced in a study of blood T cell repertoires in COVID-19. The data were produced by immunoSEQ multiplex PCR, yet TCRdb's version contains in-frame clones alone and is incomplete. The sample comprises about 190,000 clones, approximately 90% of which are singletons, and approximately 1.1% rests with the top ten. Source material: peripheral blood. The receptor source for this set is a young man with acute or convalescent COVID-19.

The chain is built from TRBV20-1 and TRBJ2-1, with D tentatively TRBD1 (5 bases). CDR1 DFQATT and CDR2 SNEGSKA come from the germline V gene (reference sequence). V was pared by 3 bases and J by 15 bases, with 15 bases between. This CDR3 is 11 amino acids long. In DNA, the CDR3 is TGCAGTGCTAGCTTCCTGAAGGGGTTGTTCTTC. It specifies CSASFLKGLFF.

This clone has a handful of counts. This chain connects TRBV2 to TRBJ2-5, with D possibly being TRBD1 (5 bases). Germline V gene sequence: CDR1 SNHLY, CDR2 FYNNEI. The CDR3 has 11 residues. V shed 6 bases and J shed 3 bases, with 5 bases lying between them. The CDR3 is CASRTEETQYF. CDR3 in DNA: TGTGCCAGCAGGACAGAAGAGACCCAGTACTTC.

The DNA for the CDR3 is TGCGCCAGCAGCTTGGGCACGCCGGGGGTGGAGACCCAGTACTTC. Residues: CASSLGTPGVETQYF. The chain carries TRBV5-1 and TRBJ2-5, with D tentatively TRBD2 (6 bases). This CDR3 spans 15 amino acids. Germline-derived CDR1 and CDR2 are SGHRS and YFSETQ. The germline V and J ends were trimmed by 0 bases and 5 bases, with 14 bases remaining between them.

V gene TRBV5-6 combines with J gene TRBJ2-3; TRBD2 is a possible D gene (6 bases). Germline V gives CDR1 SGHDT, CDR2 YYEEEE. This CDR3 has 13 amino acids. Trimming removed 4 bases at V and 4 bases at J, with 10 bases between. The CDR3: CASSTGSADTQYF. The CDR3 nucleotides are TGTGCCAGCAGCACCGGGAGCGCAGATACGCAGTATTTT.

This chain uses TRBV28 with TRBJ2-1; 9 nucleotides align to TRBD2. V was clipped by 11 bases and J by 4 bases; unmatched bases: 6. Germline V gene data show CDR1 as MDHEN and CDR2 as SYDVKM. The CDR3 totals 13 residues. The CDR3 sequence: CASVLAGYNEQFF. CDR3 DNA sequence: TGTGCCTCCGTCCTAGCGGGGTACAATGAGCAGTTCTTC. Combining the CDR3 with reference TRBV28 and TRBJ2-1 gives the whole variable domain DVKVTQSSRYLVKRTGEKVFLECVQDMDHENMFWYRQDPGLGLRLIYFSYDVKMKEKGDIPEGYSVSREKKERFSLILESASTNQTSMYLCASVLAGYNEQFFGPGTRLTVL.

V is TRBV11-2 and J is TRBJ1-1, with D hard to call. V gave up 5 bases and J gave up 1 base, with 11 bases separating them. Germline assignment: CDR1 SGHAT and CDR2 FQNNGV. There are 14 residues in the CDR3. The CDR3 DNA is TGTGCCAGCAGCGTTCAGGTTGCGAACACTGAAGCTTTCTTT. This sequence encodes CASSVQVANTEAFF.

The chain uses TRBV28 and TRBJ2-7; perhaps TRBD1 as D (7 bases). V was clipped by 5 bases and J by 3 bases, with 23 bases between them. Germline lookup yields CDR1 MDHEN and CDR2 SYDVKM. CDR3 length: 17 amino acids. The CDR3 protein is CASSRPNAGQSYYEQYF. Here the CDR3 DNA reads TGTGCCAGCAGTCGACCCAATGCGGGACAGAGCTACTACGAGCAGTACTTC. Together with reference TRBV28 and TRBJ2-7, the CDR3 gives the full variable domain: DVKVTQSSRYLVKRTGEKVFLECVQDMDHENMFWYRQDPGLGLRLIYFSYDVKMKEKGDIPEGYSVSREKKERFSLILESASTNQTSMYLCASSRPNAGQSYYEQYFGPGTRLTVT.

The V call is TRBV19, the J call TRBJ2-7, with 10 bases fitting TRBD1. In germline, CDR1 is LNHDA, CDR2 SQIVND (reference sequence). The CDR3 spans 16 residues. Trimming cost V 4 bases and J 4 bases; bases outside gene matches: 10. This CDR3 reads CASSTNPGQGKYEQYF. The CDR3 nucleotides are TGTGCCAGTAGTACGAACCCGGGACAGGGGAAGTACGAGCAGTACTTC.

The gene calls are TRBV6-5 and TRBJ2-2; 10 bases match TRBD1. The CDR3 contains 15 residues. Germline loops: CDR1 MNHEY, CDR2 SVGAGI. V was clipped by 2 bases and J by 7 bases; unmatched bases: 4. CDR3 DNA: TGTGCCAGCAGTTACCGGGGACAGGGGAGCGGGGAGCTGTTTTTT. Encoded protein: CASSYRGQGSGELFF.